This entry lists 8 T cell receptor beta chains sequenced from one sample in a study of human T cells and chemical hapten exposure. TCRdb reanalysed the RACE reads using MiXCR and keeps one entry per CDR3 protein. The sample consists of 100,000 to 120,000 distinct CDR3 sequences, less than 45% of them appearing once. The time point here: patch test 3, about 24 weeks after DPC sensitization. This sample's treatment: therapeutic diphenylcyclopropenone sensitization with weekly scalp DPC. This specimen was whole blood, taken in connection with sensitization to the hapten diphenylcyclopropenone (DPC). The receptors come from a man aged 35 to 55 with alopecia areata. Some clones in this sample may be carry-over from other donors' samples.

This clonotype was observed a few times. This chain uses TRBV5-6 with TRBJ1-2; no definite D call. The germline V and J ends were trimmed by 0 bases and 3 bases, with 9 bases remaining between them. The CDR3 contains 14 residues. Germline V gene lookup returns CDR1 SGHDT and CDR2 YYEEEE. The CDR3 region has the DNA TGTGCCAGCAGCTTGGGGGCGGACGACTATGGCTACACCTTC. Translated, it gives CASSLGADDYGYTF.

This chain uses TRBV28 with TRBJ2-3, with TRBD1 as a possible D gene (6 bases). Trimming took 8 bases from V and 4 from J, leaving 13 bases between them. Germline V gene lookup returns CDR1 MDHEN and CDR2 SYDVKM. This CDR3 comprises 13 residues. CDR3 sequence (DNA): TGTGCCAGCGGTTCCCAGGGGCCAGATACGCAGTATTTT. This sequence encodes CASGSQGPDTQYF.

The chain employs TRBV12-3 or TRBV12-4 and TRBJ2-3, with 11 nucleotides matching TRBD2. Trimming took 5 bases from V and 7 from J; bases not matched to a gene: 5. The CDR3 runs 14 residues. The CDR3 sequence is CASSPTSGVNTQYF. The CDR3 coding sequence is TGTGCCAGCAGTCCGACTAGCGGGGTAAATACGCAGTATTTT.

This chain uses TRBV9 with TRBJ2-5; D remains unclear. CDR1 SGDLS and CDR2 YYNGEE come from the germline V gene. The CDR3 consists of 14 residues. Trimming left V 0 bases short and J 2 bases short, with 8 bases between. The CDR3 DNA is TGTGCCAGCAGCGTAGCTGGGTTACAAGAGACCCAGTACTTC. Protein: CASSVAGLQETQYF.

The rearrangement links TRBV10-3 to TRBJ2-1; 8 positions agree with TRBD2. This CDR3 has 18 amino acids. The germline V gene has CDR1 ENHRY and CDR2 SYGVKD. V was pared by 4 bases and J by 3 bases, with 14 bases of the junction left unmatched. The CDR3 protein is CAISGSPVAGRNYNEQFF. The DNA for the CDR3 is TGTGCCATCAGTGGGTCCCCTGTAGCGGGACGGAACTACAATGAGCAGTTCTTC.

This clonotype was observed a few times. This rearrangement joins TRBV6-2 or TRBV6-3 to TRBJ2-2, with D perhaps TRBD1 (5 bases). The length of the CDR3 is 18 residues. Germline V gives CDR1 MNHEY, CDR2 SVGEGT. V lost 7 bases to trimming and J lost 0 bases, with 21 bases between them. The chain's CDR3 is CASNIIDRLYSNTGELFF. The DNA for the CDR3 is TGTGCCAGCAATATAATTGACAGACTTTATTCGAACACCGGGGAGCTGTTTTTT.

The genes are TRBV5-1 and TRBJ2-1, with D hard to call. The CDR3 length is 13 residues. Trimming cost V 0 bases and J 10 bases, with 11 bases left between them. Germline lookup yields CDR1 SGHRS and CDR2 YFSETQ. As DNA, the CDR3 is TGCGCCAGCAGCTTGGACGTGTCTGGCGAGCAGTTCTTC. Translating gives CASSLDVSGEQFF.

The chain joins TRBV9 to TRBJ2-1, with a possible D match to TRBD2 (5 bases). The V gene lost 0 bases and the J gene lost 6 bases, with 16 bases spanning the gap. The CDR3 totals 16 residues. Germline loops: CDR1 SGDLS, CDR2 YYNGEE. The CDR3 sequence: CASSVVGGSEVNEQFF. As DNA, the CDR3 is TGTGCCAGCAGCGTAGTCGGCGGGTCAGAGGTCAATGAGCAGTTCTTC.